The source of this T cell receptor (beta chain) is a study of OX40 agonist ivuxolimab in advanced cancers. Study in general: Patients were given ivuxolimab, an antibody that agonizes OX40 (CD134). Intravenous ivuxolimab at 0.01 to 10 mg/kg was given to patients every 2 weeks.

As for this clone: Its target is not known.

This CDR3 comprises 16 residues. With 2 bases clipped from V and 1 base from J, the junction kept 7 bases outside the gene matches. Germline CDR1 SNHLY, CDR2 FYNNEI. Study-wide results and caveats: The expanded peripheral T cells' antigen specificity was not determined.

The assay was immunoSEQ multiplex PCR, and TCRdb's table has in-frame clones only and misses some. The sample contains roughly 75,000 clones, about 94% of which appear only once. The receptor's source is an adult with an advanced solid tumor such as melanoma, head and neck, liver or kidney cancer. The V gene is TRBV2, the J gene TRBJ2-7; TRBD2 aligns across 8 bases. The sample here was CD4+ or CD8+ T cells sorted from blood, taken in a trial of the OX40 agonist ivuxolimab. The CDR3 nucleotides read TGTGCCAGCAGTGAATTCATAGCGGGGCCTTCCTACGAGCAGTACTTC. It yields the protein CASSEFIAGPSYEQYF.